The 4 T cell receptor beta chains below come from one sample, sequenced in a study of identical twins. TCRdb independently ran MiXCR on the 5' RACE reads; one entry per CDR3 protein. This sample has approximately 1.8 million distinct CDR3 sequences; less than 40% occur once, and the top ten carry over 0.25%. The sequenced sample consisted of cord blood. These receptors were collected from a newborn girl in good health.

This clonotype was picked up a small number of times. The chain links TRBV10-1 to TRBJ2-4; D is undetermined. The germline gives CDR1 WNHNN, CDR2 SYGVQD (reference sequence). V lost 0 bases and J 4 bases, leaving 10 bases between the germline ends. The CDR3 spans 15 residues. DNA of the CDR3: TGCGCCAGCAGTGAGTCGGGTGCCACTAAAAACATTCAGTACTTC. As protein: CASSESGATKNIQYF.

V usage is TRBV2 and J usage is TRBJ2-3; D might be TRBD2 (5 bases). Per germline, CDR1 SNHLY and CDR2 FYNNEI. The length of the CDR3 is 14 residues. The germline V and J ends were trimmed by 8 bases and 2 bases, with 14 bases remaining between them. The CDR3 spells CASLWRAITDTQYF. CDR3 nucleotides: TGTGCCAGCCTCTGGCGGGCTATCACAGATACGCAGTATTTT.

This clonotype was observed a handful of times. This chain joins TRBV2 and TRBJ1-2, with a weak D call TRBD1 (6 bases). Germline-derived CDR1 and CDR2 are SNHLY and FYNNEI. The CDR3 is 15 amino acids. Deletions cut 4 bases from V and 2 bases from J, with 14 bases between. CDR3 loop: CASSGGDTLNYGYTF. In DNA, the CDR3 is TGTGCCAGCAGTGGGGGGGACACTCTAAACTATGGCTACACCTTC.

V is TRBV10-3 and J is TRBJ1-1; D unresolved. This CDR3 comprises 11 residues. Trimming removed 3 bases from V and 8 bases from J, with 7 bases in between. Germline loops: CDR1 ENHRY, CDR2 SYGVKD. CDR3 sequence: CAISDRVEAFF. CDR3 sequence (DNA): TGTGCCATCAGTGATCGAGTGGAAGCTTTCTTT.